The clone carrying this TCR beta chain was observed a handful of times. Its antigen is currently unknown. CDR3 length: 14 amino acids. Germline V gene sequence: CDR1 SGHDT, CDR2 YYEEEE. Trimming left V 2 bases short and J 2 bases short, with 10 bases between. The data are from a study of T cell responses to AZD1222 COVID-19 vaccine. Overall study results and limits: Clonal diversity was possibly underestimated; the donors were predominantly white British and more often female.

TCRdb's table, derived via immunoSEQ multiplex PCR, lists solely in-frame clones and lacks some. The sample records 150,000 or so clones, about 90% being singletons. The sequence was collected from an adult who received the AZD1222 COVID-19 vaccine. Source: peripheral blood, taken 28 days after the second AZD1222 dose. The chain employs TRBV5-6 and TRBJ1-1; D gene uncertain. Here the CDR3 DNA reads TGTGCCAGCAGCTTCAGGTCAGTCAACACTGAAGCTTTCTTT. Translating it yields CASSFRSVNTEAFF.